One T cell receptor (beta chain) is described in this entry. This specimen comes from a study of blood T cell repertoires in COVID-19. Study context: Samples of COVID-19 (acute and convalescent) were obtained from the United States, Italy and Spain.

V gave up 4 bases and J gave up 8 bases; unmatched junction bases: 9. The CDR3 covers 15 residues. CDR1 SGDLS and CDR2 YYNGEE come from the germline V gene. How the authors handled the data: Reference gene primer amplification gave estimated nucleated cell counts. The assay was immunoSEQ multiplex PCR, and TCRdb's table has in-frame clones only and misses some. Clonal size and the V and J genes are those of that table, whereas D and trimming came from the DNA. This table holds nearly 300,000 clones, 88% found once. The receptor was isolated from a woman aged 30 to 39 who had recovered from COVID-19. The sample taken for sequencing was peripheral blood. The chain carries TRBV9 and TRBJ1-4; the match to TRBD1 covers 9 bases. CDR3 DNA sequence: TGTGCCAGCAGCATCACAGGGGGCGCGAACGAAAAACTGTTTTTT. This sequence encodes CASSITGGANEKLFF.